A selection of T cell receptor beta chains follows, all from one sample in a study of T cell responses to AZD1222 COVID-19 vaccine. Sequencing was performed with immunoSEQ multiplex PCR; in TCRdb, only in-frame clones are kept and a portion is missing. Of about 160,000 clones in the sample, around 91% were seen once. Sequenced here: peripheral blood, sampled on day 0 of AZD1222 vaccination. These receptors all stem from an adult in good health. Both conserved end residues are part of each CDR3. A D gene is named only where the DNA matches it firmly. Rows give clone size only sometimes, using once, few, many, or a class for an expanded clone.

V gene	J gene	D gene	clone size	CDR3 DNA	CDR3 protein
TRBV28	TRBJ2-5	-	once	TGTGCCAGCAGCACCGACCCGGCGGAACCAGAGACCCAGTACTTC	CASSTDPAEPETQYF
TRBV4-1	TRBJ2-1	TRBD2	-	TGCGCCAGCAGCGCTCAGCGGGGGGGCTACAATGAGCAGTTCTTC	CASSAQRGGYNEQFF
TRBV6-5	TRBJ2-1	TRBD1	-	TGTGCCAGCAGCCAGGGGGCTGGAAACAATGAGCAGTTCTTC	CASSQGAGNNEQFF
TRBV11-2	TRBJ2-3	-	-	TGTGCCAGCAGCTTAGGGTCCCATAGCACAGATACGCAGTATTTT	CASSLGSHSTDTQYF
TRBV30	TRBJ2-1	TRBD1	-	TGTGCCTGGAGCGCCGGGACAGGGGGGTATGAGCAGTTCTTC	CAWSAGTGGYEQFF
TRBV4-3	TRBJ1-4	-	-	TGCGCCAGCAGCCAAGATTCCGGGACCCCCTGGACAACTAATGAAAAACTGTTTTTT	CASSQDSGTPWTTNEKLFF
TRBV13	TRBJ2-4	-	-	TGTGCCAGCAGCTTAGTAGGAATGGGCGCCAAAAACATTCAGTACTTC	CASSLVGMGAKNIQYF
TRBV7-3	TRBJ2-6	-	-	TGTGCCAGCAGCTTAAACAACGGGGCCAACGTCCTGACTTTC	CASSLNNGANVLTF
TRBV6-1	TRBJ1-6	-	-	TGTGCCAGCAGTGAATGGCAGGGGAATTCACCCCTCCACTTT	CASSEWQGNSPLHF
TRBV5-1	TRBJ1-2	-	-	TGCGCCAGCAGCTCAGGGGTGGATGGCTACACCTTC	CASSSGVDGYTF
TRBV28	TRBJ1-6	-	-	TGTGCCAGCCGGGACACCACAAGGTCACCCCTCCACTTT	CASRDTTRSPLHF
TRBV24-1	TRBJ2-5	TRBD1	-	TGTGCCACCAGTGATCCAGCAAAGACAGGGGGGCAAGAGACCCAGTACTTC	CATSDPAKTGGQETQYF
TRBV5-4	TRBJ2-7	TRBD2	once	TGTGCCAGCAGCCCCGGGGGGGCAAATGAGCAGTACTTC	CASSPGGANEQYF
TRBV6-5	TRBJ2-7	TRBD1	-	TGTGCCAGCAATCCGGACAGGGGGGGCTCCTACGAGCAGTACTTC	CASNPDRGGSYEQYF
TRBV5-4	TRBJ2-5	TRBD1	-	TGTGCCAGCAGCAAACGAGCTACAGGGGGCGGGGAGACCCAGTACTTC	CASSKRATGGGETQYF
TRBV7-3	TRBJ2-5	-	-	TGTGCCAGCAGCAACCGCAGGGGAGGCCAAGAGACCCAGTACTTC	CASSNRRGGQETQYF
TRBV12-3/TRBV12-4	TRBJ2-5	-	-	TGTGCCAGCAGTTTTCTAGGAGAGACCCAGTACTTC	CASSFLGETQYF
TRBV7-3	TRBJ1-1	-	-	TGTGCCAGCAGCTTAAGGACCGGGAGAACGATGAACACTGAAGCTTTCTTT	CASSLRTGRTMNTEAFF
TRBV11-2	TRBJ1-1	-	-	TGTGCCAGCAGCTTAAATACTGAAGCTTTCTTT	CASSLNTEAFF
TRBV10-3	TRBJ1-1	TRBD1	-	TGTGCCATCAGGGATACAGGGGAATTCACTGAAGCTTTCTTT	CAIRDTGEFTEAFF
TRBV5-5	TRBJ1-4	TRBD1	-	TGTGCCAGCTCGACCTGGGGGGACAGTGGCGAAAAACTGTTTTTT	CASSTWGDSGEKLFF
TRBV9	TRBJ1-3	-	-	TGTGCCAGCAGCCCTCGGTGGGGATCTGGAAACACCATATATTTT	CASSPRWGSGNTIYF
TRBV3-1/TRBV3-2	TRBJ2-5	-	-	TGTGCCAGCAGCCAAGTACAGATGGGACGGGAGACCCAGTACTTC	CASSQVQMGRETQYF
TRBV10-3	TRBJ2-3	TRBD2	-	TGTGCCATCAGCGAGCGGGGGAGGCCAGATACGCAGTATTTT	CAISERGRPDTQYF
TRBV28	TRBJ2-4	-	-	TGTGCCAGCAGTTTAGGCGCTATTATTATCAAGCAAAAAAACATTCAGTACTTC	CASSLGAIIIKQKNIQYF
TRBV3-1/TRBV3-2	TRBJ2-1	TRBD2	-	TGTGCCAGCAGCCAACTCCATCTGCGGGGGGGTTTGAATGAGCAGTTCTTC	CASSQLHLRGGLNEQFF
TRBV10-2	TRBJ2-1	TRBD1	-	TGCGCCAGCAGATCGGACAGGGGGAATGAGCAGTTCTTC	CASRSDRGNEQFF